The 17 T cell receptor beta chains below come from one sample, sequenced in a study of beta chain features in type 1 diabetes. As every portion of the isolated RNA was reverse transcribed, the sequencing read expressed TCRB transcripts. The data were produced by immunoSEQ multiplex PCR, yet TCRdb's version contains in-frame clones alone and is incomplete. In the table there are about 350,000 clones, less than 20% of which are singletons. The sequenced sample was naive CD4+ T cells from blood. Source of these receptors: a woman between 18 and 30 years old in good health.

V is TRBV7-2 and J is TRBJ1-5; tentative D call: TRBD1 (5 bases). V was cut by 4 bases and J by 1 base, with 11 bases left in between. This CDR3 region has 15 residues. Germline V CDR1 and CDR2: SGHTA, FQGNSA. The DNA of the CDR3 is TGTGCCAGCAGCTCCGGGCAGGGAAGCAATCAGCCCCAGCATTTT. This translates into CASSSGQGSNQPQHF.

This clone has only a few counts. The CDR3 bases are TGTGCCAGCAGCTTAGGGGCTAGCGGGAGGCAGAACACCGGGGAGCTGTTTTTT. Its protein product is CASSLGASGRQNTGELFF. The rearrangement uses TRBV7-8 and TRBJ2-2, with 11 nucleotides matching TRBD2. The V gene end was trimmed by 1 base and the J gene end by 1 base; junction bases not matched to a gene: 5. CDR3 length equals 18 residues. Germline CDR1 is SGHVS and CDR2 is FQNEAQ.

The V and J genes are TRBV25-1 and TRBJ2-5, with D maybe TRBD2 (5 bases). The CDR3 length is 13 residues. The V end lost 4 bases, the J end lost 5 bases, and 11 bases lay between the germline ends. CDR1 and CDR2 (germline): MGHDK, SYGVNS. For the CDR3, the DNA is TGTGCCAGCAGTGGGACTGGCCGGGAGACCCAGTACTTC. Translated: CASSGTGRETQYF.

The J gene is TRBJ2-5, the V gene TRBV7-9; 13 bases are a match to TRBD2. The CDR3 totals 15 residues. The germline V gene encodes CDR1 SEHNR and CDR2 FQNEAQ (reference sequence). V shed 7 bases and J 5 bases; nucleotides not matched to a gene: 7. The CDR3 here is CASMELAGGPETQYF. CDR3 nucleotide sequence: TGTGCCAGCATGGAACTAGCGGGAGGGCCGGAGACCCAGTACTTC.

V usage is TRBV4-3 and J usage is TRBJ2-3, with 9 bases lining up with TRBD2. This CDR3 region has 16 residues. V lost 1 base to trimming and J lost 5 bases; unmatched junction nucleotides: 7. Looked up from germline, CDR1 is LGHNA and CDR2 is YSLEER. The CDR3 loop reads CASSQAGGGAIDTQYF. The CDR3 DNA reads TGCGCCAGCAGCCAAGCTGGCGGGGGGGCCATAGATACGCAGTATTTT.

This clone showed up just a few times. The rearrangement links TRBV19 to TRBJ2-3; possibly TRBD2 for D (6 bases). The germline V and J ends were trimmed by 5 bases and 4 bases, with 16 bases remaining between them. This CDR3 region has 15 residues. Germline V gives CDR1 LNHDA, CDR2 SQIVND (reference sequence). DNA of the CDR3: TGTGCCAGTAGTGTCAGCCTTGGGACTTCAGATACGCAGTATTTT. Residues: CASSVSLGTSDTQYF. The variable domain in full, with the rest retrieved from reference TRBV19 and TRBJ2-3, is DGGITQSPKYLFRKEGQNVTLSCEQNLNHDAMYWYRQDPGQGLRLIYYSQIVNDFQKGDIAEGYSVSREKKESFPLTVTSAQKNPTAFYLCASSVSLGTSDTQYFGPGTRLTVL.

With regard to this clone: The junction differs from germline at one of its ends, possibly a read error. The chain joins TRBV11-2 to TRBJ1-2, with D unresolved. Per germline, CDR1 SGHAT and CDR2 FQNNGV. The CDR3 is 8 amino acids. As DNA, the CDR3 is TGTGCCAGCAGCCCCCGAGACTTC. The encoded protein is CASSPRDF. The whole variable domain, filled in from reference TRBV11-2 and TRBJ1-2, reads EAGVAQSPRYKIIEKRQSVAFWCNPISGHATLYWYQQILGQGPKLLIQFQNNGVVDDSQLPKDRFSAERLKGVDSTLKIQPAKLEDSAVYLCASSPRDFGSGTRLTVV.

A note on this clone: Other DNA sequences in the same sample also yield this CDR3. This chain connects TRBV30 to TRBJ1-5; D perhaps matches TRBD1 (5 bases). This CDR3 spans 13 amino acids. In germline, CDR1 is GTSNPN, CDR2 SVGIG (reference sequence). Between the trimmed V and J ends, which lost 0 bases and 2 bases, there was a span of 5 bases. This CDR3 reads CAWSVQGNQPQHF. CDR3 bases: TGTGCCTGGAGTGTACAGGGCAATCAGCCCCAGCATTTT.

Only a few counts were recorded for this clone. The chain carries TRBV5-1 and TRBJ1-5; TRBD1 matches 9 bases. The V gene end was trimmed by 1 base and the J gene end by 6 bases; junction bases not matched to a gene: 2. This CDR3 spans 14 amino acids. The germline CDR1 and CDR2 sequences are SGHRS and YFSETQ. The CDR3 loop reads CASSLTGGGQPQHF. For the CDR3, the DNA is TGCGCCAGCAGCTTGACAGGGGGCGGTCAGCCCCAGCATTTT. The full variable domain, in which reference TRBV5-1 and TRBJ1-5 provide the parts outside the CDR3, is KAGVTQTPRYLIKTRGQQVTLSCSPISGHRSVSWYQQTPGQGLQFLFEYFSETQRNKGNFPGRFSGRQFSNSRSEMNVSTLELGDSALYLCASSLTGGGQPQHFGDGTRLSIL.

Note on this clone: This CDR3 is also generated by other DNA sequences in the sample. This rearrangement joins TRBV7-8 to TRBJ1-5; 7 positions match TRBD1. Looked up from germline, CDR1 is SGHVS and CDR2 is FQNEAQ. The CDR3 has 15 residues. With 2 bases clipped from V and 2 bases from J, the junction kept 3 bases outside the gene matches. CDR3 DNA sequence: TGTGCCAGCAGCTTACGCGACAGGGGCAATCAGCCCCAGCATTTT. It is translated as CASSLRDRGNQPQHF. The variable domain in full, with the rest retrieved from reference TRBV7-8 and TRBJ1-5, is GAGVSQSPRYKVAKRGQDVALRCDPISGHVSLFWYQQALGQGPEFLTYFQNEAQLDKSGLPSDRFFAERPEGSVSTLKIQRTQQEDSAVYLCASSLRDRGNQPQHFGDGTRLSIL.

V gene TRBV29-1 combines with J gene TRBJ1-1; weak D call: TRBD1 (5 bases). CDR1 is SQVTM, CDR2 ANQGSEA, per germline. The CDR3 runs to 13 residues. V shed 5 bases and J shed 1 base, with 11 bases lying between them. The CDR3 spells CSVSDGQNTEAFF. The CDR3 region has the DNA TGCAGCGTTTCGGACGGACAGAACACTGAAGCTTTCTTT.

The chain couples TRBV2 to TRBJ2-7; maybe TRBD2 (6 bases). V lost 8 bases, J lost 5 bases, and 22 bases lay in between. CDR3 length: 15 residues. CDR1 and CDR2 (germline): SNHLY, FYNNEI. The CDR3 spells CASGAGPVGMNEQYF. The CDR3 DNA reads as TGTGCCAGCGGGGCGGGGCCAGTGGGGATGAACGAGCAGTACTTC. The full variable domain, its missing parts supplied by reference TRBV2 and TRBJ2-7, is EPEVTQTPSHQVTQMGQEVILRCVPISNHLYFYWYRQILGQKVEFLVSFYNNEISEKSEIFDDQFSVERPDGSNFTLKIRSTKLEDSAMYFCASGAGPVGMNEQYFGPGTRLTVT.

This clone was seen only a few times. The CDR3 protein is CASSLAATYEQYF. In DNA, the CDR3 is TGCGCCAGCAGCTTGGCAGCGACCTACGAGCAGTACTTC. This rearrangement joins TRBV5-1 to TRBJ2-7; no reliable D call. The V gene lost 0 bases and the J gene lost 2 bases, with 6 bases spanning the gap. The CDR3 contains 13 residues. Per germline, CDR1 SGHRS and CDR2 YFSETQ.

The rearrangement links TRBV12-5 to TRBJ2-5, with 8 nucleotides matching TRBD1. The length of the CDR3 is 13 residues. CDR1 is LGHNT, CDR2 FRNRAP, per germline. Trimming removed 5 bases from V and 5 bases from J; junction bases left unmatched: 4. In DNA form, the CDR3 reads TGTGCTAGTGGTCAGGGGGCTGAGGAGACCCAGTACTTC. Translated: CASGQGAEETQYF.

This clone was found a few times. The junction and the germline gene differ at one end; a read error may be behind it. The chain joins TRBV19 to TRBJ2-1; 9 bases align to TRBD2. The CDR3 runs 14 residues. Germline V gene data show CDR1 as LNHDA and CDR2 as SQIVND (reference sequence). The CDR3 protein is CASSIAGDGSEQFF. The DNA for the CDR3 is TGTGCCAGTAGCATAGCGGGAGACGGAAGTGAGCAGTTCTTC.

This clone was recorded only once. This chain links TRBV2 with TRBJ1-1; 8 bases map to TRBD1. CDR3 length: 13 residues. J gave up 7 bases and V 9 bases, and 10 bases lay outside the gene matches. The germline gives CDR1 SNHLY, CDR2 FYNNEI. The CDR3 protein is CASGQGLWDEAFF. The CDR3 region has the DNA TGTGCCAGTGGACAGGGACTTTGGGATGAAGCTTTCTTT.

This chain uses TRBV2 with TRBJ1-2; D is ambiguous. V lost 2 bases and J 3 bases, leaving 4 bases between the germline ends. This CDR3 comprises 12 residues. Germline V lookup: CDR1 SNHLY, CDR2 FYNNEI. CDR3 bases: TGTGCCAGCAGTGAACGGGACTATGGCTACACCTTC. Its translation is CASSERDYGYTF.